This T cell receptor beta chain derives from a study of OX40 agonist ivuxolimab in advanced cancers. With respect to the entire study: The costimulatory receptor OX40 (CD134) was targeted by ivuxolimab, a fully human IgG2 agonistic monoclonal antibody. Intravenous ivuxolimab was administered to patients every 2 weeks at six dose levels: 0.01, 0.1, 0.3, 1.5, 3 and 10 mg/kg. Of the approximately 53 patients in dose escalation, some 20 had hepatocellular carcinoma, roughly 15 had melanoma, 9 had renal cell carcinoma and 9 had head and neck cancer. In the dose-escalation cohort, around 80% of patients were male, and the mean age was around 60 years with a range of roughly 20 to 79. Prior anti-PD-1, anti-PD-L1 or anti-CTLA-4 therapy was permitted, and approximately 41% of dose-escalation patients had received checkpoint inhibitors. Partial responses occurred in three dose-escalation patients: two with cutaneous melanoma and one with hepatocellular carcinoma. The purpose of peripheral TCRbeta sequencing was to test whether ivuxolimab changed TCR sequence diversity and led to clonal T-cell expansion. The paper reports the monotherapy dose-escalation portion (N ≈ 50 patients) of the phase I ivuxolimab trial. Study-wide findings and limitations: At doses from 0.1 to 3.0 mg/kg, clonal expansion was seen in both CD4+ and CD8+ blood T cells between baseline and week 6. Which antigens the clonally expanded peripheral T cells were specific for was not determined. On average, CD8+ T cells showed more expanded clones than CD4+ T cells after ivuxolimab. In partial responders in the 0.1-3.0 mg/kg groups, normalized peripheral clonal expansion was found to be among the lowest, especially among CD8+ T cells. Low levels of normalized T-cell clonal expansion were also seen in some nonresponding patients.

With regard to this clone: No cognate antigen has been identified for it. No clone much larger than this one lies a single base away; base qualities are absent.

To sequence the TCRbeta CDR3 region, genomic DNA was isolated from the sorted cells. TCRbeta CDR3 regions were sequenced using the immunoSEQ Assay. Imported from immuneACCESS, the table was reduced by TCRdb to in-frame sequences with V and J called. These copies leave out some clones; in studies compared against another copy, an unresolved V gene accounts for under half, and the cause of the remainder is not known. The sample table records some 40,000 clones; approximately 91% of these occur just once. The ten largest clones represent 25% to 30% of the sample. The germline V gene sets CDR1 to MDHEN and CDR2 to SYDVKM. At the junction V is shortened by 0 bases and J by 5 bases, with 8 bases in between. The CDR3 runs 14 amino acids, cysteine and phenylalanine included. Of the read, only the CDR3 DNA is kept; its 42 bases are in frame from base 1. Patients with autoimmune disease history or receiving systemic immunosuppression were excluded from the trial. Peripheral blood for TCR sequencing was drawn from every dose cohort at baseline, at cycle 4 day 1 and at cycle 7 day 1. Samples were obtained from an open-label, multicenter, first-in-human phase I dose-escalation trial of ivuxolimab. The trial enrolled adults with locally advanced or metastatic head and neck squamous cell, hepatocellular, melanoma or renal cell carcinoma. Before TCR sequencing, CD4+ T cells and CD8+ T cells were sorted from peripheral blood as separate populations.

The clonotype comes from an adult with an advanced solid tumor such as melanoma, head and neck, liver or kidney cancer. The source material was CD4+ or CD8+ T cells sorted from blood, sampled in a trial of the OX40 agonist ivuxolimab. This chain joins TRBV28 to TRBJ1-5; no D gene call is confident. This receptor has the CDR3 CASSLWRRDQPQHF. The nucleotides read TGTGCCAGCAGTTTATGGAGGAGGGATCAGCCCCAGCATTTT.